Listed below are T cell receptor beta chains from one sample, sequenced in a study of beta chain features in type 1 diabetes. Sequenced by immunoSEQ multiplex PCR; TCRdb stores in-frame clones only, minus some. The profile shows under 350,000 clones, roughly a quarter of them singletons. Specimen: naive CD4+ T cells from blood. These TCRs come from a woman aged 30 to 39 with type 1 diabetes. Each CDR3 is given with its conserved first and last residue. The D gene is left open where the match is weak. Expanded clones get a size class; other rows say once, few or many, or leave the size out.

d_gene | j_gene | abundance | v_gene | CDR3aa | CDR3nt
- | TRBJ2-1 | few | TRBV19 | CASSMRVGLLSNEQFF | TGTGCCAGTAGTATGCGGGTGGGACTGTTATCCAATGAGCAGTTCTTC
- | TRBJ1-2 | - | TRBV7-9 | CASSLEGGNGYTF | TGTGCCAGCAGCTTAGAAGGAGGGAATGGCTACACCTTC
- | TRBJ2-7 | few | TRBV19 | CASSSLATYEQYF | TGTGCCAGTAGTAGCCTAGCGACCTACGAGCAGTACTTC
- | TRBJ2-3 | - | TRBV20-1 | CSARAADTQYF | TGCAGTGCTAGAGCCGCAGATACGCAGTATTTT
- | TRBJ2-1 | - | TRBV29-1 | CSTRLVRNEQFF | TGCAGCACCCGACTAGTTCGCAATGAGCAGTTCTTC
- | TRBJ2-7 | - | TRBV9 | CASSVGARDYEQYF | TGTGCCAGCAGCGTAGGAGCCAGGGACTACGAGCAGTACTTC
TRBD1 | TRBJ1-5 | few | TRBV30 | CAWSGTGGDQPQHF | TGTGCCTGGAGTGGGACAGGGGGAGATCAGCCCCAGCATTTT
- | TRBJ2-5 | - | TRBV7-6 | CASSLGSFGGAETQYF | TGTGCCAGCAGCTTAGGGAGTTTTGGGGGCGCGGAGACCCAGTACTTC
TRBD1 | TRBJ2-7 | - | TRBV6-1 | CASSRDRAITYEQYF | TGTGCCAGCAGTAGGGACAGGGCCATCACCTACGAGCAGTACTTC
- | TRBJ1-2 | few | TRBV5-4 | CASSPDGIYGYTF | TGTGCCAGCAGCCCCGACGGGATCTATGGCTACACCTTC
TRBD2 | TRBJ2-2 | - | TRBV6-4 | CASSPSGRTTGELFF | TGTGCCAGCTCCCCTAGCGGGAGGACCACCGGGGAGCTGTTTTTT
- | TRBJ1-1 | - | TRBV28 | CASSSAGPNTEAFF | TGTGCCAGCAGTTCGGCAGGGCCGAACACTGAAGCTTTCTTT
- | TRBJ2-6 | - | TRBV19 | CASSMDSFPGANVLTF | TGTGCCAGTAGTATGGACAGTTTTCCCGGGGCCAACGTCCTGACTTTC
- | TRBJ2-1 | - | TRBV15 | CATSRAYYNEQFF | TGTGCCACCAGCAGAGCCTATTACAATGAGCAGTTCTTC
TRBD1 | TRBJ1-1 | - | TRBV29-1 | CSVEGLQGAYTEAFF | TGCAGCGTTGAAGGGCTACAGGGGGCATACACTGAAGCTTTCTTT